A single sample is the source of the 21 T cell receptor beta chains below, sequenced in a study of T cells in Graves' hyperthyroidism and ophthalmopathy. Amplification yielded TCR beta CDR3 regions, with RNA transcripts as the source. The TCR CDR3 first-round RT-PCR relied on the HTBI primer set. TCRdb re-called the multiplex PCR reads through MiXCR, storing one row per CDR3 protein. The table has about 840,000 distinct CDR3 sequences, 38% seen once. The sequencing input was blood. The receptor set was obtained from a man younger than 35 with Graves' hyperthyroidism.

This clonotype came up a few times. V and J are TRBV4-3 and TRBJ1-5; D gene unclear. The germline CDR1 and CDR2 sequences are LGHNA and YSLEER. Trimming stripped 3 bases from V and 7 bases from J, with 16 bases between. The CDR3 runs to 15 residues. CDR3 region: CASSQQASRGQPQHF. CDR3 DNA sequence: TGCGCCAGCAGCCAGCAGGCAAGCAGAGGGCAGCCCCAGCATTTT.

Points on this clonotype: A much larger clone is a single base away; this may be a read error. The conserved final phenylalanine or tryptophan is absent from the CDR3, which likely points to a read error. This chain links TRBV11-2 with TRBJ1-6; D may be TRBD1 (5 bases). CDR1 and CDR2 (germline): SGHAT, FQNNGV. The CDR3 has 14 amino acids. Trimming stripped 5 bases from V and 8 bases from J, with 13 bases between. The chain's CDR3 is CASSPRQHYSPLHL. The DNA of the CDR3 is TGTGCCAGCAGCCCGCGACAGCACTATTCACCCCTCCACCTT.

This clonotype was counted ten times or more. V usage is TRBV10-3 and J usage is TRBJ1-1, with 7 bases identical to TRBD1. Losses at the gene ends were 4 bases for V and 3 bases for J; bases not matched to a gene: 5. Germline assignment: CDR1 ENHRY and CDR2 SYGVKD. This CDR3 has 14 residues. The CDR3 protein is CAISGSQGDTEAFF. Written as DNA, the CDR3 is TGTGCCATCAGTGGTTCTCAGGGGGACACTGAAGCTTTCTTT.

In this sample, this clonotype turned up a few times. The chain employs TRBV4-1 and TRBJ2-7, with TRBD2 matching 10 bases. The V and J ends lost 0 bases and 7 bases, in that order; junction bases with no gene match: 6. This CDR3 region has 15 residues. Germline loops: CDR1 MGHRA, CDR2 YSYEKL. As DNA, the CDR3 is TGCGCCAGCAGCCAAGATTTAGCGGGAGGTGGAGAGCAGTACTTC. It specifies CASSQDLAGGGEQYF.

This clonotype was counted between two and nine times. This sequence joins TRBV19 and TRBJ2-7, with unresolved D. The CDR3 length is 14 residues. V shed 0 bases and J shed 6 bases, with 12 bases lying between them. Germline CDR1 LNHDA, CDR2 SQIVND (reference sequence). In DNA form, the CDR3 reads TGTGCCAGTAGTATAGACCGCCTCACCTCCGAGCAGTACTTC. This gives the protein CASSIDRLTSEQYF. The entire variable domain, with the rest obtained from reference TRBV19 and TRBJ2-7, is as follows: DGGITQSPKYLFRKEGQNVTLSCEQNLNHDAMYWYRQDPGQGLRLIYYSQIVNDFQKGDIAEGYSVSREKKESFPLTVTSAQKNPTAFYLCASSIDRLTSEQYFGPGTRLTVT.

This clonotype came up once. The V gene is TRBV7-2, the J gene TRBJ2-2; tentatively, D is TRBD2 (6 bases). There are 15 residues in the CDR3. Between the trimmed V and J ends, which lost 3 bases and 4 bases, there was a span of 12 bases. Germline V gives CDR1 SGHTA, CDR2 FQGNSA. The CDR3 sequence: CASSFFAGLTGELFF. The CDR3 region has the DNA TGTGCCAGCAGCTTTTTCGCGGGGCTCACCGGGGAGCTGTTTTTT. Looking up the rest from reference TRBV7-2 and TRBJ2-2 gives the full variable domain: GAGVSQSPSNKVTEKGKDVELRCDPISGHTALYWYRQSLGQGLEFLIYFQGNSAPDKSGLPSDRFSAERTGGSVSTLTIQRTQQEDSAVYLCASSFFAGLTGELFFGEGSRLTVL.

The chain has TRBV6-5 and TRBJ1-1; possibly TRBD1 for D (6 bases). Trimming removed 10 bases at V and 4 bases at J, with 10 bases between. Looked up from germline, CDR1 is MNHEY and CDR2 is SVGAGI. The CDR3 spans 11 residues. The CDR3 bases are TGTGCCACCACAGGGTTCACTGAAGCTTTCTTT. It translates to CATTGFTEAFF.

This clonotype was observed a few times. V usage is TRBV7-9 and J usage is TRBJ1-1; TRBD1 matches 7 bases. The CDR3 contains 15 residues. After removal of 5 bases from V and 6 bases from J, the junction contained 12 bases not matched to a gene. The germline gives CDR1 SEHNR, CDR2 FQNEAQ (reference sequence). The CDR3: CASSQSNRGGPEAFF. The DNA for the CDR3 is TGTGCCAGCAGCCAATCTAACAGGGGTGGCCCTGAAGCTTTCTTT.

The chain recombines TRBV11-2 with TRBJ1-4, with D uncertain. The length of the CDR3 is 16 residues. Trimming shortened V by 3 bases and J by 3 bases, and 14 bases separated the two germline ends. Germline V gene data show CDR1 as SGHAT and CDR2 as FQNNGV. In DNA, the CDR3 is TGTGCCAGCAGCTTTTCAGACTGGCAGCCTAATGAAAAACTGTTTTTT. Translation: CASSFSDWQPNEKLFF.

This clonotype was seen repeatedly, ten times or more. This sequence joins TRBV25-1 and TRBJ1-1, with a tentative D call TRBD1 (5 bases). With 1 base removed from V and 1 base from J, the gap between germline ends came to 10 bases. The CDR3 totals 15 residues. Germline V gene lookup returns CDR1 MGHDK and CDR2 SYGVNS. The CDR3 protein is CASSESGGTNTEAFF. The DNA of the CDR3 is TGTGCCAGCAGTGAATCGGGGGGAACGAACACTGAAGCTTTCTTT.

This clonotype was found once. The junction departs from germline at one end; a sequencing error may be responsible. The rearrangement uses TRBV7-2 and TRBJ2-7; D uncertain. Germline V gene sequence: CDR1 SGHTA, CDR2 FQGNSA. This CDR3 comprises 14 residues. In nucleotides, the CDR3 is TGCGCCAGCAGCCAAGGGCAGACCTCCTACGAGCAGTACTTC. Amino acids: CASSQGQTSYEQYF.

This clonotype turned up a few times. CDR3 in amino acids: CASSRELGQETQYF. DNA for the CDR3: TGTGCCAGCAGCCGGGAATTGGGACAAGAGACCCAGTACTTC. The rearrangement links TRBV7-9 to TRBJ2-5; tentatively, D is TRBD2 (5 bases). Trimming left V 5 bases short and J 2 bases short, with 12 bases between. The germline V gene has CDR1 SEHNR and CDR2 FQNEAQ (reference sequence). The CDR3 sequence is 14 residues long.

This chain uses TRBV2 with TRBJ2-5; TRBD1 matches at 9 bases. This CDR3 is built from 14 residues. V shed 7 bases, J shed 0 bases, and the junction held 3 bases outside the gene matches. Germline assignment: CDR1 SNHLY and CDR2 FYNNEI. The CDR3: CASKGDRDQETQYF. The CDR3, as DNA: TGTGCCAGCAAAGGGGACAGGGACCAAGAGACCCAGTACTTC. Drawing the rest from reference TRBV2 and TRBJ2-5, the complete variable domain is EPEVTQTPSHQVTQMGQEVILRCVPISNHLYFYWYRQILGQKVEFLVSFYNNEISEKSEIFDDQFSVERPDGSNFTLKIRSTKLEDSAMYFCASKGDRDQETQYFGPGTRLLVL.

This sequence joins TRBV29-1 and TRBJ1-1; TRBD1 might be the D (6 bases). The V gene's germline CDR1 is SQVTM and CDR2 ANQGSEA. This CDR3 comprises 14 residues. The ends were cut back, 4 bases at V and 2 bases at J, with 14 bases in the middle. As DNA, the CDR3 is TGCAGCGTTGGGGGGGCCTCTGGAAACACTGAAGCTTTCTTT. It encodes CSVGGASGNTEAFF.

This clonotype was detected ten times or more. The chain uses TRBV2 and TRBJ1-1; 9 bases map to TRBD1. With 8 bases clipped from V and 5 bases from J, the junction kept 9 bases outside the gene matches. CDR1 SNHLY and CDR2 FYNNEI come from the germline V gene. This CDR3 is 14 amino acids long. The CDR3 sequence is CASHTGTGLTEAFF. The CDR3 DNA reads TGTGCCAGCCACACCGGGACAGGGTTGACTGAAGCTTTCTTT.

In its sample, this clonotype was seen once. The chain recombines TRBV4-1 with TRBJ1-2, with TRBD1 identical over 8 bases. The CDR3 extends over 16 amino acids. V was pared by 5 bases and J by 3 bases, with 11 bases of the junction left unmatched. Germline loops: CDR1 MGHRA, CDR2 YSYEKL. The CDR3 here is CASSLDPGQVDYGYTF. CDR3 in DNA: TGCGCCAGCAGCTTAGACCCGGGACAGGTGGACTATGGCTACACCTTC.

This clonotype has only one observation. The rearrangement uses TRBV24-1 and TRBJ2-7, with unresolved D. Trimming removed 4 bases at V and 5 bases at J, with 5 bases between. CDR1 is KGHDR, CDR2 SFDVKD, per germline. This CDR3 has 11 amino acids. The CDR3 reads CATSEGNEQYF. The CDR3 region has the DNA TGTGCCACCAGTGAAGGGAACGAGCAGTACTTC.

This clonotype was seen only a few times. The CDR3 here is CASSVGGEGNQPQHF. The CDR3 region has the DNA TGTGCCAGCAGCGTGGGGGGTGAGGGCAATCAGCCCCAGCATTTT. The rearrangement joins TRBV9 to TRBJ1-5; weak D call: TRBD1 (5 bases). With 2 bases removed from V and 2 bases from J, the gap between germline ends came to 11 bases. The CDR3 is 15 amino acids. Germline assignment: CDR1 SGDLS and CDR2 YYNGEE.

This rearrangement joins TRBV6-5 to TRBJ1-6; no reliable D call. CDR3 size: 12 residues. Trimming took off 5 bases at V and 7 bases at J, with 6 bases between the two ends. The germline CDR1 and CDR2 sequences are MNHEY and SVGAGI. CDR3 DNA sequence: TGTGCCAGCAGTGATACGAATTCACCCCTCCACTTT. This sequence encodes CASSDTNSPLHF.

The gene calls are TRBV10-3 and TRBJ2-7; possibly TRBD2 for D (6 bases). The germline V gene encodes CDR1 ENHRY and CDR2 SYGVKD. This CDR3 is 14 amino acids long. V lost 3 bases and J 3 bases, leaving 12 bases between the germline ends. Written as DNA, the CDR3 is TGTGCCATCAGTGATCCCGGGGGAGGCTACGAGCAGTACTTC. This encodes CAISDPGGGYEQYF.

The chain carries TRBV29-1 and TRBJ2-7; possible D gene TRBD2, 5 bases. This CDR3 region has 13 residues. Germline lookup yields CDR1 SQVTM and CDR2 ANQGSEA. V lost 0 bases to trimming and J lost 2 bases, with 8 bases between them. The DNA of the CDR3 is TGCAGCGTTGAAGATGAGGGAACCTACGAGCAGTACTTC. The encoded protein is CSVEDEGTYEQYF.